Below, 25 T cell receptor beta chains from the same sample are listed, as sequenced in a study of radiotherapy plus CTLA-4 blockade in lung cancer (dated by TCRdb to between 2018 and 2020). The library was made by the immunoSEQ multiplex PCR assay. TCRdb took over this immuneACCESS table, retaining in-frame rearrangements with V and J assigned. Such tables are incomplete; in checked studies, under half of the missing clones stem from an unresolved V gene, and the remainder is unexplained. This sample lists approximately 94,000 clones; roughly 80% were detected once. The ten top clones hold 25% of the sample. Sequencing used peripheral blood, obtained from a patient treated with radiotherapy plus ipilimumab. These receptors were obtained from a human donor with non-small cell lung cancer that progressed on radiotherapy plus ipilimumab.

The V gene is TRBV4-1, the J gene TRBJ2-1, with 12 positions matching TRBD2. CDR3 length: 17 residues. V was clipped by 1 base and J by 9 bases; unmatched bases: 10. Per the germline V gene, CDR1 is MGHRA and CDR2 is YSYEKL. The CDR3, as DNA: TGCGCCAGCAGCCAAGGTCCTCTAGCGGGAGGGCTCACTGAGCAGTTCTTC. Residues: CASSQGPLAGGLTEQFF.

This clone was picked up one time. The CDR3, as DNA: TGTGCCACGGACAGCCGCCAAGAGACCCAGTACTTC. This sequence encodes CATDSRQETQYF. The V gene is TRBV30, the J gene TRBJ2-5; possible D gene TRBD1, 6 bases. The CDR3 covers 12 residues. Germline-derived CDR1 and CDR2 are GTSNPN and SVGIG (reference sequence). V lost 8 bases and J 1 base, leaving 11 bases between the germline ends.

The sample holds one count of this clone. The rearrangement uses TRBV18 and TRBJ2-2; D gene uncertain. The V end lost 1 base, the J end lost 7 bases, and 1 base lay between the germline ends. The V gene's germline CDR1 is KGHSH and CDR2 LQKENI. The CDR3 has 11 amino acids. In DNA, the CDR3 is TGTGCCAGCTCACCACTCGGGGAGCTGTTTTTT. Protein: CASSPLGELFF.

The rearrangement uses TRBV15 and TRBJ2-6; D gene ambiguous. Germline CDR1 is LNHNV and CDR2 is YYDKDF (reference sequence). The CDR3 length is 15 residues. With 5 bases removed from V and 2 bases from J, the gap between germline ends came to 10 bases. The CDR3 DNA follows: TGTGCCACCAGCTTACAGAGACCTGGGGCCAACGTCCTGACTTTC. As protein: CATSLQRPGANVLTF.

Of note for this clone: The same CDR3 arises from other DNA sequences in this sample as well. The V and J genes are TRBV6-5 and TRBJ2-7; TRBD2 matches 8 bases. Germline lookup yields CDR1 MNHEY and CDR2 SVGAGI. V gave up 0 bases and J gave up 3 bases; unmatched junction bases: 1. This CDR3 comprises 14 residues. The CDR3 sequence: CASSYSSGSYEQYV. In DNA form, the CDR3 reads TGTGCCAGCAGTTACTCAAGCGGGAGCTACGAGCAGTACGTC.

The chain links TRBV6-5 to TRBJ1-1; D possibly corresponds to TRBD1 (6 bases). Germline V gene sequence: CDR1 MNHEY, CDR2 SVGAGI. The CDR3 runs to 14 residues. The V and J ends lost 4 bases and 2 bases respectively, with 11 bases between them. CDR3 in amino acids: CASSFGGRNTEAFF. CDR3 DNA: TGTGCCAGCAGTTTCGGGGGCCGTAACACTGAAGCTTTCTTT.

The chain links TRBV5-1 to TRBJ2-5; possible D gene TRBD2, 6 bases. V shed 5 bases and J shed 3 bases, with 11 bases lying between them. The germline gives CDR1 SGHRS, CDR2 YFSETQ. CDR3 length: 13 residues. The CDR3 DNA sequence: TGCGCCAGCAGTGCGGGACCGGAAGAGACCCAGTACTTC. It is translated as CASSAGPEETQYF.

CDR3 residues: CASGELDTQYF. The CDR3, as DNA: TGTGCTAGTGGAGAACTGGATACGCAGTATTTT. The chain carries TRBV12-5 and TRBJ2-3, with D uncertain. Per germline, CDR1 LGHNT and CDR2 FRNRAP. The CDR3 totals 11 residues. With 6 bases removed from V and 6 bases from J, the gap between germline ends came to 7 bases. Full variable domain (outside the CDR3, taken from reference TRBV12-5 and TRBJ2-3): DARVTQTPRHKVTEMGQEVTMRCQPILGHNTVFWYRQTMMQGLELLAYFRNRAPLDDSGMPKDRFSAEMPDATLATLKIQPSEPRDSAVYFCASGELDTQYFGPGTRLTVL.

The chain has TRBV6-4 and TRBJ2-2; D ambiguous. Looked up from germline, CDR1 is MRHNA and CDR2 is SNTAGT. The CDR3 totals 14 residues. V was pared by 3 bases and J by 3 bases, with 8 bases between. The CDR3 DNA follows: TGTGCCAGCAGTGATGTCCCAGACACCGGGGAGCTGTTTTTT. Its protein is CASSDVPDTGELFF.

In nucleotides, the CDR3 is TGTGCCAGCAGGGACCCCAGGAAAGGGCCGGTCCGTAGAGCTTTCTTT. Translating gives CASRDPRKGPVRRAFF. The J gene is TRBJ1-1, the V gene TRBV6-4; no definite D call. The CDR3 totals 16 residues. The V end was cut by 6 bases, the J end by 10 bases, with 27 bases between. Germline V gene sequence: CDR1 MRHNA, CDR2 SNTAGT.

The chain combines TRBV30 with TRBJ2-5, with TRBD1 matching 7 bases. The CDR3 is 15 amino acids. Trimming removed 3 bases from V and 0 bases from J; junction bases left unmatched: 7. The germline V gene has CDR1 GTSNPN and CDR2 SVGIG (reference sequence). Written as DNA, the CDR3 is TGTGCCTGGAGCGGACAGGTGCCGTACCAAGAGACCCAGTACTTC. Translation: CAWSGQVPYQETQYF.

This clone showed up just a few times. The chain couples TRBV4-1 to TRBJ1-4, with D perhaps matching TRBD1 (5 bases). CDR3 length equals 16 residues. The germline CDR1 and CDR2 sequences are MGHRA and YSYEKL. V was shortened by 0 bases and J by 7 bases, with 15 bases between the two germline ends. In DNA, the CDR3 is TGCGCCAGCAGCCAAGATATAGGGGCGCGGTTTGAAAAACTGTTTTTT. Translation gives CASSQDIGARFEKLFF.

This clone came up once. The V and J genes are TRBV2 and TRBJ1-2, with 9 positions matching TRBD1. Germline loops: CDR1 SNHLY, CDR2 FYNNEI. Unmatched junction bases numbered 1, after V lost 6 bases and J lost 5 bases. The CDR3 is made up of 12 amino acids. The CDR3 sequence is CASRGQGYGYTF. In nucleotides, the CDR3 is TGTGCCAGCAGGGGACAGGGTTATGGCTACACCTTC.

The J gene is TRBJ2-5, the V gene TRBV18; 11 bases line up with TRBD2. From germline, CDR1 is KGHSH and CDR2 LQKENI. CDR3 length equals 17 residues. The junction had 10 bases not matched to a gene; V was cut back by 2 bases and J by 5 bases. CDR3 DNA: TGTGCCAGCTCACCAGTAGCTAGCGGGAGGTTTCGGGAGACCCAGTACTTC. Protein: CASSPVASGRFRETQYF.

The rearrangement joins TRBV6-5 to TRBJ1-5; D might be TRBD1 (5 bases). Germline CDR1 is MNHEY and CDR2 is SVGAGI. There are 13 residues in the CDR3. V shed 8 bases and J shed 9 bases, with 17 bases lying between them. The CDR3, as DNA: TGTGCCAGCGCACAGGATTGGGCGCGGCCCCAGCATTTT. It specifies CASAQDWARPQHF.

The chain carries TRBV2 and TRBJ2-7; 10 bases align to TRBD1. CDR1 is SNHLY and CDR2 is FYNNEI in the germline V gene. Trimming cost V 10 bases and J 5 bases; bases outside gene matches: 8. The CDR3 has 13 residues. CDR3 loop: CATRQGAVDEQYF. The DNA of the CDR3 is TGTGCCACCAGACAGGGGGCCGTCGACGAGCAGTACTTC.

The genes are TRBV7-9 and TRBJ1-3; no definite D call. Germline V gives CDR1 SEHNR, CDR2 FQNEAQ (reference sequence). The CDR3 totals 16 residues. V lost 8 bases, J lost 0 bases, and 17 bases lay in between. The CDR3 sequence is CASSSKQGFSGNTIYF. The CDR3 DNA sequence: TGTGCCAGCTCTTCCAAACAAGGCTTCTCTGGAAACACCATATATTTT.

V usage is TRBV2 and J usage is TRBJ2-5; D gene unclear. Germline CDR1 is SNHLY and CDR2 is FYNNEI. This CDR3 spans 13 amino acids. The CDR3 region has the DNA TGTGCAGCTCGCGGCTCCATCCAAGAGACCCAGTACTTC. Residues: CAARGSIQETQYF.

This clone is a singleton in its sample. This sequence joins TRBV20-1 and TRBJ1-1; D not certain. Germline CDR1 reads DFQATT; CDR2 reads SNEGSKA (reference sequence). The CDR3 consists of 10 residues. With 5 bases removed from V and 8 bases from J, the gap between germline ends came to 9 bases. CDR3 nucleotides: TGCAGTGCTGGGAACATCGAAGCTTTCTTT. Residues: CSAGNIEAFF.

The chain uses TRBV9 and TRBJ2-5, with D perhaps TRBD1 or TRBD2 (5 bases each). The CDR3 has 15 residues. Trimming pared 2 bases from V and 2 bases from J, leaving 13 bases between. Germline V gene lookup returns CDR1 SGDLS and CDR2 YYNGEE. The CDR3 loop reads CASSVAGGPQETQYF. The CDR3 DNA is TGTGCCAGCAGCGTCGCTGGGGGTCCACAAGAGACCCAGTACTTC.

This chain joins TRBV30 and TRBJ2-7, with D perhaps matching TRBD1 (7 bases). This CDR3 region has 15 residues. The V gene lost 3 bases and the J gene lost 0 bases, with 15 bases spanning the gap. The V gene's germline CDR1 is GTSNPN and CDR2 SVGIG (reference sequence). This CDR3 is CAWRGRQGDSYEQYF. In DNA, the CDR3 is TGTGCCTGGAGGGGGAGGCAGGGGGACTCCTACGAGCAGTACTTC.

The gene calls are TRBV7-3 and TRBJ1-5; 7 nucleotides agree with TRBD1. Germline-derived CDR1 and CDR2 are SGHTA and FQGTGA. There are 13 residues in the CDR3. The ends lost 5 bases at V and 9 bases at J; junction bases unmatched: 7. DNA of the CDR3: TGTGCCAGCAGCCCCCAGGGGGTTGGGCCCCAGCATTTT. Encoded protein: CASSPQGVGPQHF.

The chain's CDR3 is CASSRGQANEKLFF. In DNA form, the CDR3 reads TGCGCCAGCAGCCGAGGACAGGCTAATGAAAAACTGTTTTTT. The rearrangement uses TRBV5-1 and TRBJ1-4, with 7 bases lining up with TRBD1. Unmatched junction bases numbered 3, after V lost 4 bases and J lost 3 bases. Germline V gene lookup returns CDR1 SGHRS and CDR2 YFSETQ. This CDR3 comprises 14 residues.

The chain joins TRBV19 to TRBJ1-2, with D unresolved. Trimming took off 5 bases at V and 8 bases at J, with 18 bases between the two ends. Germline V gives CDR1 LNHDA, CDR2 SQIVND (reference sequence). The CDR3 has 14 residues. The DNA of the CDR3 is TGTGCCAGTAGTCCGTGGACGGGGAGTGGCGGCTACACCTTC. Translation: CASSPWTGSGGYTF.

The J gene is TRBJ2-2, the V gene TRBV18; tentatively, D is TRBD1 (5 bases). The germline CDR1 and CDR2 sequences are KGHSH and LQKENI. The CDR3 has 14 residues. Between the trimmed V and J ends, which lost 6 bases and 3 bases, there was a span of 11 bases. The CDR3: CASSRDSYTGELFF. CDR3 nucleotide sequence: TGTGCCAGCTCGCGAGACAGCTACACCGGGGAGCTGTTTTTT.